The clone carrying this T cell receptor beta chain was observed a single time. The germline CDR1 and CDR2 sequences are SGHRS and YFSETQ. CDR3 length: 14 residues. Deletions cut 5 bases from V and 0 bases from J, with 11 bases between. Per the authors' pipeline: Cell counts per sample came from amplifying reference gene primers. The repertoire was sequenced with immunoSEQ multiplex PCR; TCRdb's copy has only in-frame clones and lacks some. That table furnishes V, J and clone size, whereas the DNA furnished D and trimming. The sample records approximately 81,000 clones, 82% being singletons. The data were obtained in a study of blood T cell repertoires in COVID-19. At the level of the study: The United States, Italy and Spain were the sources of the acute and convalescent COVID-19 samples. PBMCs, B-cell-depleted T cells, or T cells provided the cDNA or gDNA that made up the material.

This receptor was taken from a human donor in a cohort sampled during active COVID-19. This rearrangement joins TRBV5-1 to TRBJ1-1; D is uncertain. Sequenced input: peripheral blood. The CDR3 is CASSTTVLNTEAFF. The DNA for the CDR3 is TGCGCCAGCAGTACAACAGTCCTGAACACTGAAGCTTTCTTT.